Sequencing of this T cell receptor beta chain was carried out in a study of post-analysis software for immune sequencing data. Study results and caveats: Batch-matched samples strongly co-clustered by F measure. Patients used roughly five TRBV segments, including TRBV5-6, TRBV5-1 and TRBV20-1, more often than controls.

Built from TCR beta cDNA, the libraries had unique molecular identifiers in them. MiXCR was run by TCRdb on the PCR reads, yielding one entry per CDR3 protein. The sample lists roughly 620,000 distinct CDR3 sequences, 44% occurring once. This clonotype came up a few times. Antigen specificity is unknown. V lost 4 bases, J lost 0 bases, and 13 bases lay in between. CDR1 is SGHTA, CDR2 FQGNSA, per germline. The CDR3 contains 15 residues. This sequence originates from a girl under 18 with multiple sclerosis. The genes are TRBV7-2 and TRBJ2-7; D ambiguous. The specimen was blood. In nucleotides, the CDR3 is TGTGCCAGCAGCTCAGACCCCGGGCTCTCCTACGAGCAGTACTTC. This sequence encodes CASSSDPGLSYEQYF.